A selection of T cell receptor beta chains follows, all from one sample in a study of blood T cell repertoires in COVID-19. Generated by immunoSEQ multiplex PCR, the TCRdb table keeps only in-frame clones and is missing some. The top ten hold roughly 4% of the sample, which has 200,000 to 250,000 clones, roughly 81% seen once. The sequencing input was peripheral blood. The receptor source for this set is a man aged 45 to 65 with acute or convalescent COVID-19. CDR3s include the opening cysteine and the closing phenylalanine or tryptophan. The D gene is left open where the match is weak. Clone size appears in some rows only: once, few, many, or a class for an expanded clone.

clone_size,j_call,d_call,v_call,cdr3_aa,cdr3_nt
NA,TRBJ2-3,TRBD1,TRBV24-1,CATSLGQSTDTQYF,TGTGCCACCAGTCTGGGACAGTCCACAGATACGCAGTATTTT
few,TRBJ2-7,NA,TRBV19,CASSSRGNYEQYF,TGTGCCAGTAGCTCCCGGGGTAACTACGAGCAGTACTTC
NA,TRBJ1-1,TRBD1,TRBV19,CASRIDRAGTEAFF,TGTGCCAGTAGGATAGACAGGGCGGGAACTGAAGCTTTCTTT
NA,TRBJ2-1,TRBD2,TRBV28,CASSPSYRGRYNEQFF,TGTGCCAGCAGCCCCAGCTATCGCGGGAGGTACAATGAGCAGTTCTTC
NA,TRBJ2-7,NA,TRBV5-8,CASQGIGRTYEQYF,TGTGCCAGCCAGGGAATCGGGAGAACCTACGAGCAGTACTTC
NA,TRBJ1-6,TRBD1,TRBV9,CASSARTGVSPLHF,TGTGCCAGCAGCGCAAGGACAGGGGTCTCACCCCTCCACTTT
NA,TRBJ1-5,TRBD1,TRBV6-5,CASSYGQGNQPQHF,TGTGCCAGCAGTTACGGACAGGGGAATCAGCCCCAGCATTTT
NA,TRBJ1-2,NA,TRBV9,CASTGSGQGDGYTF,TGTGCCAGCACCGGTTCTGGTCAGGGCGATGGCTACACCTTC
NA,TRBJ2-7,NA,TRBV5-1,CASSLPSSEQYF,TGCGCCAGCAGCCTTCCTAGTTCCGAGCAGTACTTC
NA,TRBJ2-2,NA,TRBV4-1,CASSQKAQDGRVYTGELFF,TGCGCCAGCAGCCAAAAAGCCCAAGATGGGCGGGTTTACACCGGGGAGCTGTTTTTT
NA,TRBJ2-1,TRBD1,TRBV9,CASSSSGTGSSYNEQFF,TGTGCCAGCAGCTCCTCCGGGACAGGGAGCTCCTACAATGAGCAGTTCTTC
NA,TRBJ2-3,NA,TRBV25-1,CASSEYSDTQYF,TGTGCCAGCAGTGAATACTCGGATACGCAGTATTTT
NA,TRBJ2-7,TRBD1,TRBV6-5,CASSYRVGQPYEQYF,TGTGCCAGCAGTTACAGGGTGGGACAGCCCTACGAGCAGTACTTC
NA,TRBJ1-2,NA,TRBV28,CASMAGDRYGYTF,TGTGCCAGCATGGCAGGGGACCGTTATGGCTACACCTTC
few,TRBJ2-2,NA,TRBV14,CASSREGGRGELFF,TGTGCCAGCAGCCGTGAAGGGGGTCGCGGGGAGCTGTTTTTT
NA,TRBJ1-2,TRBD1,TRBV6-6,CASRDRQGRGYTF,TGTGCCAGCAGAGACCGACAGGGTCGGGGCTACACCTTC
NA,TRBJ1-6,TRBD1,TRBV19,CASSNRGRSPLHF,TGTGCCAGTAGTAACAGGGGGCGGTCACCCCTCCACTTT
NA,TRBJ1-1,TRBD1,TRBV27,CASSFERTGVRTEAFF,TGTGCCAGCAGTTTCGAAAGGACAGGGGTACGTACTGAAGCTTTCTTT
NA,TRBJ2-5,NA,TRBV11-3,CASSLDSGARETQYF,TGTGCCAGCAGCTTAGATTCAGGGGCGCGAGAGACCCAGTACTTC
NA,TRBJ1-5,NA,TRBV19,CASSIVQGNQPQHF,TGTGCCAGTAGTATTGTCCAGGGCAATCAGCCCCAGCATTTT
NA,TRBJ2-7,TRBD2,TRBV4-1,CASSQGLAGAYEQYF,TGCGCCAGCAGCCAAGGTCTAGCGGGAGCCTACGAGCAGTACTTC
NA,TRBJ2-5,TRBD2,TRBV10-3,CATTGSGGAGGETQYF,TGTGCCACCACAGGTAGCGGGGGGGCCGGAGGAGAGACCCAGTACTTC
few,TRBJ2-7,NA,TRBV5-1,CASSPFGSGVSYEQYF,TGCGCCAGCAGCCCATTTGGTTCGGGAGTGTCCTACGAGCAGTACTTC
NA,TRBJ1-1,TRBD1,TRBV6-5,CASSSGQLEAFF,TGTGCCAGCAGTTCGGGACAGCTTGAAGCTTTCTTT
NA,TRBJ1-2,NA,TRBV7-8,CASSLGTDSYGYTF,TGTGCCAGCAGCTTAGGGACAGATTCATATGGCTACACCTTC
few,TRBJ2-2,NA,TRBV11-3,CASSPGAFTGELFF,TGTGCCAGCAGCCCAGGGGCCTTCACCGGGGAGCTGTTTTTT
NA,TRBJ2-1,TRBD2,TRBV18,CASSPLTSAGNEQFF,TGTGCCAGCTCACCACTGACTAGCGCAGGGAATGAGCAGTTCTTC
NA,TRBJ2-3,TRBD1,TRBV4-2,CASSRGQGRDGTDTQYF,TGTGCCAGCAGCCGGGGACAGGGTAGAGACGGCACAGATACGCAGTATTTT
few,TRBJ2-7,TRBD2,TRBV18,CASSPGGASYEQYF,TGTGCCAGCTCACCCGGGGGGGCCTCCTACGAGCAGTACTTC
once,TRBJ1-1,NA,TRBV9,CASSVWDKAEAFF,TGTGCCAGCAGCGTATGGGACAAAGCTGAAGCTTTCTTT
NA,TRBJ1-1,TRBD1,TRBV2,CASSELDRDGTEAFF,TGTGCCAGCAGTGAATTGGACAGGGATGGCACTGAAGCTTTCTTT
few,TRBJ2-6,NA,TRBV11-3,CASSAQLSGANVLTF,TGTGCCAGCAGCGCGCAACTTTCTGGGGCCAACGTCCTGACTTTC
NA,TRBJ1-3,NA,TRBV11-2,CASSLERGADGNTIYF,TGTGCCAGCAGCTTAGAACGGGGGGCTGATGGAAACACCATATATTTT
once,TRBJ1-2,NA,TRBV25-1,CATSVRLDYGYTF,TGTGCCACCTCGGTACGGTTGGACTATGGCTACACCTTC
NA,TRBJ1-5,NA,TRBV6-5,CASRAQGYSNQPQHF,TGTGCCAGCAGGGCACAGGGTTACAGCAATCAGCCCCAGCATTTT
NA,TRBJ2-1,NA,TRBV11-2,CASSLGASKRPRKQFF,TGTGCCAGCAGCTTAGGGGCTAGCAAACGTCCAAGGAAGCAGTTCTTC
NA,TRBJ2-1,NA,TRBV27,CASSPRGLTNYNEQFF,TGTGCCAGCAGTCCCAGAGGCCTAACCAACTACAATGAGCAGTTCTTC
NA,TRBJ1-6,TRBD1,TRBV11-3,CASSSISGQGFSPLHF,TGTGCCAGCAGCTCTATTTCTGGACAGGGGTTTTCACCCCTCCACTTT
NA,TRBJ2-1,NA,TRBV7-2,CASSHQGNEQFF,TGTGCCAGCAGCCACCAGGGGAATGAGCAGTTCTTC
NA,TRBJ1-2,NA,TRBV2,CASNPVSSSYGYTF,TGTGCCAGCAACCCGGTATCATCCTCCTATGGCTACACCTTC
few,TRBJ1-4,TRBD1,TRBV9,CASSVDRGLSEKLFF,TGTGCCAGCAGCGTAGACAGGGGACTTTCTGAAAAACTGTTTTTT